The 26 T cell receptor beta chains below come from one sample, sequenced in a study of T cell repertoires in cytomegalovirus infection. One entry per CDR3 protein results from TCRdb running MiXCR on the reads. Seen here are 400,000 or so distinct CDR3 sequences, about a third observed once, and the top ten hold 12% to 15%. The sample was PBMCs. Receptors originate from a human donor in good health (CMV status not recorded). Some clones in this sample may be carry-over from other donors' samples.

This sequence joins TRBV10-2 and TRBJ1-2; no definite D call. The CDR3 is made up of 15 amino acids. Germline-derived CDR1 and CDR2 are WSHSY and SAAADI. Trimming removed 5 bases at V and 1 base at J, with 14 bases between. In DNA, the CDR3 is TGCGCCAGCAGTCAACAGAATATTTTTAACTATGGCTACACCTTC. Translated, it gives CASSQQNIFNYGYTF.

This clonotype appeared a few times. This sequence joins TRBV9 and TRBJ1-5, with D perhaps matching TRBD1 (5 bases). V lost 3 bases, J lost 6 bases, and 16 bases lay in between. Per the germline V gene, CDR1 is SGDLS and CDR2 is YYNGEE. CDR3 length: 15 amino acids. CDR3 sequence: CASSAGHPGGQPQHF. The CDR3 region has the DNA TGTGCCAGCAGCGCCGGACACCCGGGGGGTCAGCCCCAGCATTTT.

This clonotype has just a few counts. The gene calls are TRBV25-1 and TRBJ2-1; TRBD2 might be the D (5 bases). V lost 4 bases, J lost 3 bases, and 10 bases lay in between. CDR1 and CDR2 from the germline V gene are MGHDK and SYGVNS. The CDR3 contains 14 residues. CDR3 sequence reads: CASSVQRGYNEQFF. The DNA of the CDR3 is TGTGCCAGCAGTGTTCAACGGGGCTACAATGAGCAGTTCTTC.

The chain recombines TRBV5-6 with TRBJ2-2; the match to TRBD1 covers 10 bases. This CDR3 is 17 amino acids long. Germline assignment: CDR1 SGHDT and CDR2 YYEEEE. Trimming took 4 bases from V and 4 from J; bases not matched to a gene: 10. The DNA for the CDR3 is TGTGCCAGCAGCCTGAAACCCTGGACAGGGGGCACCGGGGAGCTGTTTTTT. Encoded protein: CASSLKPWTGGTGELFF.

Many counts were recorded for this clonotype. The V call is TRBV7-2, the J call TRBJ2-3; 8 bases are a match to TRBD1. Germline assignment: CDR1 SGHTA and CDR2 FQGNSA. J lost 6 bases, V lost 1 base, and 9 bases had no gene match. This CDR3 is built from 16 residues. CDR3 in amino acids: CASSLVLAGGFDTQYF. The CDR3 coding sequence is TGTGCCAGCAGCTTAGTACTGGCAGGGGGCTTCGATACGCAGTATTTT.

This clonotype was detected many times. J is TRBJ2-3 and V is TRBV7-6; D not certain. CDR1 and CDR2 from the germline V gene are SGHVS and FNYEAQ. Trimming removed 5 bases at V and 3 bases at J, with 15 bases between. The CDR3 extends over 15 amino acids. The CDR3 DNA reads TGTGCCAGCAGCCTCGGATGGGCAGAAACAGATACGCAGTATTTT. This gives the protein CASSLGWAETDTQYF.

This clonotype was detected a few times. V is TRBV7-2 and J is TRBJ2-2; 8 positions match TRBD1. V lost 4 bases, J lost 4 bases, and 8 bases stayed unmatched. This CDR3 comprises 16 residues. The V gene's germline CDR1 is SGHTA and CDR2 FQGNSA. CDR3 region: CASSSLTGGGTGELFF. The CDR3 nucleotides read TGTGCCAGCAGCTCCCTCACAGGGGGTGGCACCGGGGAGCTGTTTTTT.

The gene calls are TRBV15 and TRBJ2-7; no definite D call. V was pared by 3 bases and J by 2 bases, with 11 bases between. Per the germline V gene, CDR1 is LNHNV and CDR2 is YYDKDF (reference sequence). This CDR3 is 14 amino acids long. CDR3 sequence reads: CATSSIQLPYEQYF. For the CDR3, the DNA is TGTGCCACCAGCAGTATCCAGCTTCCCTACGAGCAGTACTTC.

The rearrangement links TRBV7-2 to TRBJ2-6, with D tentatively TRBD1 or TRBD2 (6 bases each). V lost 7 bases and J 0 bases, leaving 16 bases between the germline ends. Germline lookup yields CDR1 SGHTA and CDR2 FQGNSA. This CDR3 spans 17 amino acids. Here the CDR3 reads CASKRGGKNSGANVLTF. CDR3 nucleotides: TGTGCCAGCAAAAGAGGGGGGAAAAACTCTGGGGCCAACGTCCTGACTTTC.

This clonotype was recorded many times. The chain joins TRBV7-9 to TRBJ1-2, with D hard to call. The germline CDR1 and CDR2 sequences are SEHNR and FQNEAQ (reference sequence). The ends were cut back, 5 bases at V and 1 base at J, with 8 bases in the middle. There are 13 residues in the CDR3. The CDR3 sequence is CASSPGSNYGYTF. In DNA form, the CDR3 reads TGTGCCAGCAGCCCGGGTAGTAACTATGGCTACACCTTC.

In its sample, this clonotype was seen many times. This rearrangement joins TRBV7-2 to TRBJ1-4; possibly TRBD1 for D (5 bases). V gave up 1 base and J gave up 6 bases, with 6 bases separating them. CDR1 and CDR2 from the germline V gene are SGHTA and FQGNSA. The CDR3 covers 13 residues. CDR3 sequence: CASSLGGYEKLFF. CDR3 in DNA: TGTGCCAGCAGCTTAGGGGGGTATGAAAAACTGTTTTTT.

This clonotype has just a few counts. The J gene is TRBJ2-7, the V gene TRBV7-9; no clear D gene. Germline V lookup: CDR1 SEHNR, CDR2 FQNEAQ (reference sequence). V was pared by 4 bases and J by 3 bases, with 13 bases between. This CDR3 is 14 amino acids long. CDR3 DNA sequence: TGTGCCAGCAGCTCAACTACTAACCTCTACGAGCAGTACTTC. Translation gives CASSSTTNLYEQYF.

The CDR3 loop is CASSSIRSSGLSYEQYF. CDR3 coding DNA: TGTGCCAGCAGCTCTATACGGAGCAGTGGCCTCTCCTACGAGCAGTACTTC. The chain combines TRBV7-9 with TRBJ2-7; the D is unclear. This CDR3 has 17 residues. Trimming stripped 4 bases from V and 0 bases from J, with 19 bases between. Germline CDR1 SEHNR, CDR2 FQNEAQ (reference sequence).

On this clonotype: Given a much more abundant clone one base away, this may be a read error. The CDR3 sequence is CARSEAGQGIAGQFF. The CDR3 DNA reads as TGTGCCCGCAGTGAAGCTGGACAGGGGATAGCGGGGCAGTTCTTC. The chain joins TRBV6-1 to TRBJ2-1, with 9 bases aligning to TRBD1. Per germline, CDR1 MNHNS and CDR2 SASEGT. The CDR3 covers 15 residues.

Details on this clonotype: This sequence may be a read error, since a much larger clone differs from it by one base. The chain recombines TRBV7-2 with TRBJ2-2, with D tentatively TRBD2 (5 bases). The germline V gene encodes CDR1 SGHTA and CDR2 FQGNSA. The CDR3 covers 18 residues. The CDR3 bases are TGTGCCAGCAGCTTTTGGCCGGGCCGGCCGGGTCCCACCGGGGAGCTGTTATTT. It codes for CASSFWPGRPGPTGELLF. The entire variable domain, with the rest obtained from reference TRBV7-2 and TRBJ2-2, is as follows: GAGVSQSPSNKVTEKGKDVELRCDPISGHTALYWYRQSLGQGLEFLIYFQGNSAPDKSGLPSDRFSAERTGGSVSTLTIQRTQQEDSAVYLCASSFWPGRPGPTGELLFGEGSRLTVL.

CDR3 bases: TGTGCCAGCAGCTTGCTGGGTAATAATTCACCCCTCCACTTT. As protein: CASSLLGNNSPLHF. The gene calls are TRBV5-6 and TRBJ1-6; no reliable D call. Trimming shortened V by 1 base and J by 5 bases, and 7 bases separated the two germline ends. This CDR3 contains 14 residues. Germline CDR1 is SGHDT and CDR2 is YYEEEE.

The chain has TRBV20-1 and TRBJ2-3; D call uncertain. The CDR3 is 12 amino acids. Trimming stripped 0 bases from V and 6 bases from J, with 7 bases between. The germline V gene has CDR1 DFQATT and CDR2 SNEGSKA (reference sequence). The CDR3 here is CSARDRGDTQYF. CDR3 DNA sequence: TGCAGTGCTAGAGATCGTGGGGATACGCAGTATTTT.

The chain combines TRBV20-1 with TRBJ2-1; TRBD2 matches 8 bases. After removal of 0 bases from V and 9 bases from J, the junction contained 13 bases not matched to a gene. Germline-derived CDR1 and CDR2 are DFQATT and SNEGSKA (reference sequence). This CDR3 comprises 16 residues. The CDR3 protein is CSARDTPRGGRSEQFF. DNA of the CDR3: TGCAGTGCTAGAGATACCCCCCGGGGGGGCCGTAGTGAGCAGTTCTTC.

The CDR3 DNA is TGTGCCAGCAGTGAACCACAGGGGACAGGACCCCTCCACTTT. As protein: CASSEPQGTGPLHF. The rearrangement joins TRBV6-1 to TRBJ1-6; 8 bases align to TRBD1. V dropped 2 bases and J dropped 12; count of bases not matched to a gene: 6. CDR3 length: 14 residues. From germline, CDR1 is MNHNS and CDR2 SASEGT.

The CDR3 DNA sequence: TGTGCCAGCAGCTACCGAGGTCGGGGGAGACATAGCAATCAGCCCCAGCATTTT. Translation gives CASSYRGRGRHSNQPQHF. The rearrangement joins TRBV5-4 to TRBJ1-5, with D possibly being TRBD1 (5 bases). The CDR3 has 18 residues. The germline V gene encodes CDR1 SGHNT and CDR2 YYREEE (reference sequence). Deletions cut 3 bases from V and 0 bases from J, with 19 bases between.

This clonotype was found a few times. The chain joins TRBV19 to TRBJ1-6; possibly TRBD1 for D (6 bases). The CDR3 runs to 15 residues. Germline V CDR1 and CDR2: LNHDA, SQIVND (reference sequence). V was pared by 7 bases and J by 3 bases, with 13 bases between. The CDR3 region is CASNPEGGYNSPLHF. CDR3 nucleotides: TGTGCCAGTAATCCAGAAGGGGGCTATAATTCACCCCTCCACTTT. The variable domain in full, completed from reference TRBV19 and TRBJ1-6, reads DGGITQSPKYLFRKEGQNVTLSCEQNLNHDAMYWYRQDPGQGLRLIYYSQIVNDFQKGDIAEGYSVSREKKESFPLTVTSAQKNPTAFYLCASNPEGGYNSPLHFGNGTRLTVT.

This clonotype was seen more than once but under ten times. The V call is TRBV11-2, the J call TRBJ1-4; D possibly corresponds to TRBD1 (5 bases). The CDR3 extends over 14 amino acids. CDR1 is SGHAT and CDR2 is FQNNGV in the germline V gene. V shed 4 bases and J shed 5 bases, with 11 bases lying between them. The CDR3 DNA is TGTGCCAGCAGCTATAGTGGGACCAATGAAAAACTGTTTTTT. As protein: CASSYSGTNEKLFF.

As to this clonotype: One base away lies a much larger clone, so this may be a sequencing read error. The chain is built from TRBV7-2 and TRBJ2-1; D possibly corresponds to TRBD2 (6 bases). Germline assignment: CDR1 SGHTA and CDR2 FQGNSA. The CDR3 runs to 14 residues. This CDR3 is CAISFPGGYNEQFF. CDR3 DNA sequence: TGTGCCATCAGCTTCCCTGGAGGGTACAATGAGCAGTTCTTC. Together with reference TRBV7-2 and TRBJ2-1, the CDR3 gives the full variable domain: GAGVSQSPSNKVTEKGKDVELRCDPISGHTALYWYRQSLGQGLEFLIYFQGNSAPDKSGLPSDRFSAERTGGSVSTLTIQRTQQEDSAVYLCAISFPGGYNEQFFGPGTRLTVL.

At least ten counts were recorded for this clonotype. V and J are TRBV4-1 and TRBJ1-2; a possible D gene is TRBD1 (6 bases). V lost 5 bases, J lost 3 bases, and 13 bases lay in between. The CDR3 extends over 14 amino acids. The germline CDR1 and CDR2 sequences are MGHRA and YSYEKL. CDR3 sequence (DNA): TGCGCCAGCAGCTCACGGACAGCCGACTATGGCTACACCTTC. Encoded protein: CASSSRTADYGYTF.

This clonotype was counted many times. This chain uses TRBV7-2 with TRBJ2-6; weak D call: TRBD2 (6 bases). V lost 1 base and J lost 4, with 11 bases in between. The CDR3 has 16 residues. Germline CDR1 and CDR2: SGHTA and FQGNSA. The CDR3 spells CASSLDGAGGANVLTF. DNA of the CDR3: TGTGCCAGCAGCTTAGATGGAGCGGGCGGGGCCAACGTCCTGACTTTC.

This clonotype was observed a few times. The J gene is TRBJ2-4, the V gene TRBV11-1, with D perhaps matching TRBD1 (5 bases). Deletions cut 1 base from V and 2 bases from J, with 9 bases between. The CDR3 totals 15 residues. Germline lookup yields CDR1 SGHAT and CDR2 FQDESV (reference sequence). Here the CDR3 DNA reads TGTGCCAGCAGCTTAGAGGGGTCTTCCAAAAACATTCAGTACTTC. Translation gives CASSLEGSSKNIQYF.